This paragraph reports one T cell receptor beta chain. There is no known antigen for this receptor. The input lacks base qualities; no much larger clone sits a single base away. Receptor amplification or capture employed the immunoSEQ multiplex PCR assay. Genomic DNA was extracted from the sorted cells, and the TCR beta V, D and J regions were sequenced using the automated high-throughput method of Adaptive Biotechnologies. CDR3 regions were amplified with a two-step, bias-controlled multiplex PCR. Amplified TCR beta libraries were sequenced on an Illumina instrument. The study's processing was this. The demultiplexed reads were processed to cut down on amplification and sequencing bias, and the IMGT database was used to assign CDR3 sequences to gene families. ImmunoSEQ software version 2.0 was used to analyze the repertoire data. Out-of-frame sequences and sequences containing stop codons in the CDR3 were removed from the clonotype lists. Clonotypes with a frequency below 0.01% were excluded because such clonotypes corresponded to less than one cell. Richness was calculated by dividing observed richness by input cell number, and evenness was calculated by dividing Shannon entropy by log observed richness. Repertoire diversity and similarity between time points were quantified using Simpson diversity and Morisita-Horn overlap indices. Clonotypes were sorted into dominant (>1%), sub-dominant (0.5-0.99%), low abundance (0.1-0.49%) or lowest abundance (<0.1%) groups. The germline index was obtained by subtracting total nucleotide additions from total CDR3 length and then dividing the result by total CDR3 length. Sourced from immuneACCESS, this table was stored by TCRdb with only in-frame sequences that have V and J called. A share of the clones is absent; for the studies checked, an unresolved V gene accounts for under half, and the remainder has no known explanation. The DNA gave D and trimming, while V, J and clone size come from that table. This sample gives 50,000 or so clones in total; about 90% of them show up just once. The ten largest clonotypes hold around 1% of the sample.

CDR3 length: 14 amino acids, cysteine to phenylalanine. Only the CDR3 part of the read is kept: 42 bases, read in frame from the first base. CDR1 and CDR2, per the germline V gene (reference sequence), are LNHDA and SQIVND. Compared with germline, V lacks 5 bases and J lacks 5 bases; bases without a gene match: 4. These data belong to a study of memory CD8 T cells in hepatitis C reinfection (dated 2017 in TCRdb). About the investigation overall: Two consecutive HCV infections were spontaneously resolved by three donors, whereas a primary infection was cleared by two donors who then became chronically infected after reinfection. An HCV reinfection was defined as a positive HCV RNA test that came after two negative tests taken at least 60 days apart. Pre-reinfection samples were taken from 55 to 20 weeks before reinfection was detected. In 4 to 6 donors, the study followed the TCR beta repertoire of virus-specific CD8 T cells over time through an HCV reinfection episode. A few reinfection cases with stored pre-reinfection samples were identified between the late 2000s and the early 2010s. Participants who had resolved a prior HCV infection were followed every 3 months in the reinfection study. Beyond this particular receptor, the publication reports: Because only 5 or 6 donors were included, definitive conclusions about public clonotypes linked to secondary clearance could not be reached by the study.

This specimen's time point label, interpreted: pre-reinfection, 55 to 20 weeks before reinfection detection. Sorted cells were sequenced directly ex vivo, with no in vitro expansion before TCR sequencing. The donors were people who inject drugs and were enrolled in the Montreal Acute Hepatitis C Cohort Study (HEPCO) in Canada. As controls, total naive CD8 T cells were sorted as viable CD3+ CD8+ CD45RO- cells from two donors at all three reinfection time points. Before sorting, cryopreserved peripheral blood mononuclear cells were thawed, and CD8 T cells were purified from the thawed cells. The MACS CD8+ T cell Isolation Kit was used to enrich CD8 T cells through negative selection. Cell sorting was done on a BD FACSAria II sorter with FACSDiva software, and data were analyzed with FlowJo.

Sequenced sample: naive CD8+ T cells sorted from blood. Read against the paper, the sample's cell subset or site label means: total naive CD8+CD45RO- T cells. The sequence is built from TRBV19 and TRBJ2-1, with 9 central nucleotides matching TRBD2. The source is a man younger than 35 with hepatitis C virus infection. The sequenced DNA is TGTGCCAGTAGTTACGGCGGGAGGGACAATGAGCAGTTCTTC. The translation is CASSYGGRDNEQFF.